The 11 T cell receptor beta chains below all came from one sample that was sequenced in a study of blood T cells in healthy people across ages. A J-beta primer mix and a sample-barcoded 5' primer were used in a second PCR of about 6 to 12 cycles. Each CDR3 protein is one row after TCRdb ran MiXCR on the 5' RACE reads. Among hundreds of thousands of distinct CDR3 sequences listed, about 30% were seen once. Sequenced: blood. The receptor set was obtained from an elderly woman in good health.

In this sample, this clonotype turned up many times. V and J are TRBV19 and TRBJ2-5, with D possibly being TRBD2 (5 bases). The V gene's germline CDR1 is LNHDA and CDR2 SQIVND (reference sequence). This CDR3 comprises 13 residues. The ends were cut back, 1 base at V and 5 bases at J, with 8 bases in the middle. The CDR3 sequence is CASSIGGLETQYF. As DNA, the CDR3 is TGTGCCAGTAGTATAGGAGGGCTGGAGACCCAGTACTTC.

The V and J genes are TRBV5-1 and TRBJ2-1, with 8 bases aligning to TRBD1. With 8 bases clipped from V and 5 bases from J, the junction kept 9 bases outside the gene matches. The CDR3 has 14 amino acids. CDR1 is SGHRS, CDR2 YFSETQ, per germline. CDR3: CASQGAVKDNEQFF. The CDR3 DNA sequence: TGCGCCAGTCAGGGGGCCGTTAAGGACAATGAGCAGTTCTTC.

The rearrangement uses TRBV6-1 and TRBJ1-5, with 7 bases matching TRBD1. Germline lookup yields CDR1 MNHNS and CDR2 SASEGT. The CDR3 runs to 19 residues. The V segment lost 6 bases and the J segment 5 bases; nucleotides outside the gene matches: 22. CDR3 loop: CASSQQGGGWVRADQPQHF. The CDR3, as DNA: TGTGCCAGCAGCCAGCAGGGGGGCGGGTGGGTAAGGGCCGATCAGCCCCAGCATTTT.

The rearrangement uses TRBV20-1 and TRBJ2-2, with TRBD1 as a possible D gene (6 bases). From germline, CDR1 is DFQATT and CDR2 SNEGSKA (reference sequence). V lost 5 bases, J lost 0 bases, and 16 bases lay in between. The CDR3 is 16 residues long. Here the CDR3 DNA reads TGCAGTGCTCTCAGGGGTTCCCGCTCGAACACCGGGGAGCTGTTTTTT. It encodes CSALRGSRSNTGELFF.

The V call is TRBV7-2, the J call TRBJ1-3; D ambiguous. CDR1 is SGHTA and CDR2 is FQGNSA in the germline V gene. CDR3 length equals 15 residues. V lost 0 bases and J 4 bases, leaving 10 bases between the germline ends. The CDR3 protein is CASSLAVHGGNTIYF. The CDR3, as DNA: TGTGCCAGCAGCTTAGCGGTCCACGGCGGAAACACCATATATTTT.

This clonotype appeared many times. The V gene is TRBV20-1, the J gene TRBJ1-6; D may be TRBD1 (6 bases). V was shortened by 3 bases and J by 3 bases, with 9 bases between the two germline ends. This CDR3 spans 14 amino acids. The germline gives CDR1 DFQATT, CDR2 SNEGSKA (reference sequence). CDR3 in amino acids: CSASGQYYNSPLHF. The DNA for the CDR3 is TGCAGTGCTAGCGGACAGTACTATAATTCACCCCTCCACTTT.

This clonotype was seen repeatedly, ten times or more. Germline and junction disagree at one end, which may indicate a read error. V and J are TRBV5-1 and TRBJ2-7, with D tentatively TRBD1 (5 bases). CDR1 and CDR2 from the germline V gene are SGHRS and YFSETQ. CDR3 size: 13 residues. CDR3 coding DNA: TGTGCCAGCAGTTCATCAGGGTCCTACGAGCAGTACTTC. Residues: CASSSSGSYEQYF.

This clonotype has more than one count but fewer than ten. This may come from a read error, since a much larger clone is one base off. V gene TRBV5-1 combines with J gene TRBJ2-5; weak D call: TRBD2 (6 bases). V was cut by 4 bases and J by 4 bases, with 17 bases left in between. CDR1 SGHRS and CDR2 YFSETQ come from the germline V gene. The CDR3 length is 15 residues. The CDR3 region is CASSPWWQGGETQYF. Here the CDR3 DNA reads TGCGCCAGCAGCCCCTGGTGGCAGGGAGGAGAGACCCAGTACTTC.

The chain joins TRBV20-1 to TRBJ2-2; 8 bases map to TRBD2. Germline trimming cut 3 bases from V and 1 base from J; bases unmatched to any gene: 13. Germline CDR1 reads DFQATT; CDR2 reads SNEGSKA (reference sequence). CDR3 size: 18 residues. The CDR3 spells CSASPEDWTSRNTGELFF. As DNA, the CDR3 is TGCAGTGCTAGCCCCGAAGACTGGACTAGCCGGAACACCGGGGAGCTGTTTTTT.

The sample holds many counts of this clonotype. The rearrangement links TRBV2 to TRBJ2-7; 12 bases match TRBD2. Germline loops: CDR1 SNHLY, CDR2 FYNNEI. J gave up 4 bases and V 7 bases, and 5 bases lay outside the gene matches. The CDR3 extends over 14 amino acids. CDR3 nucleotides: TGTGCCAGCAACCGACTAGCGGGGGTATACGAGCAGTACTTC. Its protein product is CASNRLAGVYEQYF.

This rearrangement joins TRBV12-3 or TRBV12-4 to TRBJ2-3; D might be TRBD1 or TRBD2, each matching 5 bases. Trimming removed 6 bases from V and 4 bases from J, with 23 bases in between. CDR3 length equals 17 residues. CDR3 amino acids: CASSSPGTPKSADTQYF. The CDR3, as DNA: TGTGCCAGCAGCTCACCCGGGACCCCAAAGAGCGCAGATACGCAGTATTTT.